This passage covers 32 T cell receptor beta chains from one sample sequenced in a study of blood T cell repertoires in COVID-19. Measured with immunoSEQ multiplex PCR; TCRdb has only the in-frame clones, and not every one. The sample consists of nearly 200,000 clones, about 86% of them appearing once. Sequencing was carried out using PBMCs or T cells enriched from blood (not recorded which). The receptors come from a man in his forties or fifties who had recovered from COVID-19.

V usage is TRBV7-9 and J usage is TRBJ2-2, with 11 positions matching TRBD1. Germline CDR1 reads SEHNR; CDR2 reads FQNEAQ (reference sequence). The J segment lost 4 bases and the V segment lost 3 bases, leaving 7 bases of the junction unmatched. The CDR3 is 17 residues long. The CDR3 spells CASSLATGQGGTGELFF. CDR3 DNA: TGTGCCAGCAGCTTGGCTACGGGACAGGGGGGCACCGGGGAGCTGTTTTTT.

J is TRBJ2-7 and V is TRBV10-3; D is perhaps TRBD2 (6 bases). Germline V lookup: CDR1 ENHRY, CDR2 SYGVKD. CDR3 length: 14 residues. V was cut by 4 bases and J by 5 bases, with 15 bases left in between. Written as DNA, the CDR3 is TGTGCCATCAGTGCCCCGGGAGAGGGCGACGAGCAGTACTTC. It translates to CAISAPGEGDEQYF.

The chain joins TRBV3-1 (or the pseudogene TRBV3-2) to TRBJ2-3, with 7 bases matching TRBD2. Germline assignment: CDR1 LGHDT and CDR2 YNNKEL (reference sequence). Trimming took 4 bases from V and 6 from J; bases not matched to a gene: 4. The CDR3 length is 13 residues. This chain's CDR3 is CASSLGREDTQYF. In DNA form, the CDR3 reads TGTGCCAGCAGCCTTGGGCGGGAGGATACGCAGTATTTT.

This clone was detected a few times. The CDR3 spells CATSDGQRASADTQYF. DNA of the CDR3: TGTGCCACCAGTGATGGCCAGCGCGCGAGCGCAGATACGCAGTATTTT. V is TRBV24-1 and J is TRBJ2-3; D is ambiguous. The CDR3 is 16 residues long. Looked up from germline, CDR1 is KGHDR and CDR2 is SFDVKD. V lost 3 bases to trimming and J lost 4 bases, with 16 bases between them.

In its sample, this clone was seen a few times. This chain uses TRBV6-5 with TRBJ1-6; 8 nucleotides line up with TRBD1. The ends lost 6 bases at V and 7 bases at J; junction bases unmatched: 8. Germline values: CDR1 MNHEY, CDR2 SVGAGI. The CDR3 runs 15 residues. CDR3 protein: CASRNPTGDNSPLHF. CDR3 nucleotide sequence: TGTGCCAGCAGGAACCCGACAGGGGACAATTCACCCCTCCACTTT.

This chain connects TRBV7-8 to TRBJ1-2; 10 positions agree with TRBD1. Losses at the gene ends were 5 bases for V and 7 bases for J; bases not matched to a gene: 10. CDR1 and CDR2 (germline): SGHVS, FQNEAQ. The CDR3 is 15 residues long. The CDR3: CASSPVGQGVSGYTF. In DNA form, the CDR3 reads TGTGCCAGCAGCCCGGTCGGACAGGGGGTATCTGGCTACACCTTC. Complete variable domain (other parts from reference TRBV7-8 and TRBJ1-2): GAGVSQSPRYKVAKRGQDVALRCDPISGHVSLFWYQQALGQGPEFLTYFQNEAQLDKSGLPSDRFFAERPEGSVSTLKIQRTQQEDSAVYLCASSPVGQGVSGYTFGSGTRLTVV.

This chain connects TRBV6-5 to TRBJ2-7; 9 bases are shared with TRBD1. CDR1 and CDR2 from the germline V gene are MNHEY and SVGAGI. The CDR3 consists of 15 residues. J was trimmed by 6 bases and V by 6 bases; bases with no gene match: 12. CDR3 loop: CASSQGRDRAGEQYF. The DNA of the CDR3 is TGTGCCAGCAGCCAAGGACGGGACAGGGCAGGCGAGCAGTACTTC.

The V gene is TRBV6-6, the J gene TRBJ1-1; D gene unclear. There are 13 residues in the CDR3. V gave up 10 bases and J gave up 1 base, with 13 bases separating them. The germline V gene has CDR1 MNHNY and CDR2 SVGAGI (reference sequence). CDR3 residues: CATLIAGNTEAFF. CDR3 coding DNA: TGTGCCACCCTGATTGCGGGGAACACTGAAGCTTTCTTT.

This chain links TRBV9 with TRBJ1-3; D gene ambiguous. The V gene's germline CDR1 is SGDLS and CDR2 YYNGEE. Trimming cost V 0 bases and J 0 bases, with 7 bases left between them. This CDR3 has 15 residues. CDR3 nucleotides: TGTGCCAGCAGCGTAGGAACTATCTCTGGAAACACCATATATTTT. This codes for CASSVGTISGNTIYF.

A word on this clone: This same CDR3 is encoded by further DNA sequences in the sample. CDR3 sequence: CASSPDRGGNTIYF. Written as DNA, the CDR3 is TGTGCCAGCTCACCCGACAGGGGAGGAAACACCATATATTTT. This chain joins TRBV18 and TRBJ1-3; 8 nucleotides agree with TRBD1. Germline values: CDR1 KGHSH, CDR2 LQKENI. CDR3 size: 14 residues. J was trimmed by 4 bases and V by 3 bases; bases with no gene match: 2.

The chain has TRBV7-8 and TRBJ2-5; tentative D call: TRBD1 (6 bases). There are 16 residues in the CDR3. The germline CDR1 and CDR2 sequences are SGHVS and FQNEAQ. Trimming took off 5 bases at V and 5 bases at J, with 21 bases between the two ends. The CDR3 region is CASSPSPAGDRETQYF. CDR3 nucleotide sequence: TGTGCCAGCAGCCCGTCCCCGGCAGGGGATAGGGAGACCCAGTACTTC.

The chain is built from TRBV19 and TRBJ2-5; 13 nucleotides agree with TRBD2. This CDR3 has 15 amino acids. Germline V gives CDR1 LNHDA, CDR2 SQIVND (reference sequence). Trimming cost V 6 bases and J 3 bases; bases outside gene matches: 4. DNA for the CDR3: TGTGCCAGTAGCCCCGGGACTAGCGGGGAAGAGACCCAGTACTTC. Its protein product is CASSPGTSGEETQYF. Drawing the rest from reference TRBV19 and TRBJ2-5, the complete variable domain is DGGITQSPKYLFRKEGQNVTLSCEQNLNHDAMYWYRQDPGQGLRLIYYSQIVNDFQKGDIAEGYSVSREKKESFPLTVTSAQKNPTAFYLCASSPGTSGEETQYFGPGTRLLVL.

In this sample, this clone turned up once. The chain recombines TRBV19 with TRBJ2-3; 10 positions agree with TRBD2. V shed 5 bases, J shed 0 bases, and the junction held 11 bases outside the gene matches. Germline CDR1 is LNHDA and CDR2 is SQIVND (reference sequence). The CDR3 spans 18 residues. The CDR3 coding sequence is TGTGCCAGTAGTGGTAGCGGGGGGTCAGTGACTAGCACAGATACGCAGTATTTT. Residues: CASSGSGGSVTSTDTQYF.

V is TRBV19 and J is TRBJ1-1, with a possible D match to TRBD1 (5 bases). The V and J ends lost 1 base and 7 bases respectively, with 13 bases between them. CDR1 is LNHDA and CDR2 is SQIVND in the germline V gene (reference sequence). CDR3 size: 14 residues. CDR3 protein: CASSIAGRDFEAFF. In DNA, the CDR3 is TGTGCCAGTAGTATAGCGGGTAGGGACTTTGAAGCTTTCTTT.

This chain uses TRBV7-8 with TRBJ1-4; perhaps TRBD1 as D (5 bases). The germline V gene has CDR1 SGHVS and CDR2 FQNEAQ. Between the trimmed V and J ends, which lost 2 bases and 8 bases, there was a span of 12 bases. This CDR3 spans 14 amino acids. The CDR3 DNA follows: TGTGCCAGCAGCTTAAAGGGGTATGGGGAAAAACTGTTTTTT. Encoded protein: CASSLKGYGEKLFF.

The chain combines TRBV15 with TRBJ1-1, with 8 bases fitting TRBD1. This CDR3 spans 16 amino acids. Germline CDR1 and CDR2: LNHNV and YYDKDF (reference sequence). Trimming took 0 bases from V and 5 from J; bases not matched to a gene: 8. CDR3 loop: CATSRDDYRGGTEAFF. In nucleotides, the CDR3 is TGTGCCACCAGCAGAGACGATTACAGGGGGGGTACTGAAGCTTTCTTT.

This clone was seen a single time. The V and J genes are TRBV19 and TRBJ1-1, with TRBD1 matching over 8 bases. Trimming cost V 1 base and J 0 bases; bases outside gene matches: 1. The CDR3 is 15 amino acids. Germline lookup yields CDR1 LNHDA and CDR2 SQIVND (reference sequence). As DNA, the CDR3 is TGTGCCAGTAGTATAGGGGACAGGATGAACACTGAAGCTTTCTTT. Translating gives CASSIGDRMNTEAFF.

The J gene is TRBJ1-5, the V gene TRBV10-2; a weak D match, TRBD1 (6 bases). Trimming removed 10 bases at V and 3 bases at J, with 19 bases between. The CDR3 sequence is 15 residues long. The germline gives CDR1 WSHSY, CDR2 SAAADI. CDR3 amino acids: CATQRGWNDNQPQHF. CDR3 coding DNA: TGCGCCACCCAAAGGGGGTGGAACGACAATCAGCCCCAGCATTTT.

This chain connects TRBV7-9 to TRBJ1-1; 9 bases line up with TRBD1. After removal of 2 bases from V and 6 bases from J, the junction contained 13 bases not matched to a gene. CDR3 length equals 17 residues. Per germline, CDR1 SEHNR and CDR2 FQNEAQ (reference sequence). CDR3 loop: CASSLMLGTGRLAEAFF. CDR3 DNA: TGTGCCAGCAGCTTAATGTTGGGGACAGGGCGACTCGCTGAAGCTTTCTTT.

This clone showed up just a few times. The chain couples TRBV24-1 to TRBJ1-2; TRBD1 agrees at 8 bases. Germline lookup yields CDR1 KGHDR and CDR2 SFDVKD. V lost 1 base to trimming and J lost 7 bases; unmatched junction nucleotides: 7. CDR3 length: 15 amino acids. The CDR3 region has the DNA TGTGCCACCAGTGATTTAGCGGCAGGGGGCTCTGGCTACACCTTC. This encodes CATSDLAAGGSGYTF.

The chain couples TRBV7-9 to TRBJ1-2; D call uncertain. Germline loops: CDR1 SEHNR, CDR2 FQNEAQ (reference sequence). Between the trimmed V and J ends, which lost 5 bases and 1 base, there was a span of 14 bases. The CDR3 is 15 residues long. The CDR3 DNA reads TGTGCCAGCAGCCCTCCGGGGTCTTATAACTATGGCTACACCTTC. Its protein is CASSPPGSYNYGYTF.

V is TRBV4-1 and J is TRBJ1-1; no clear D gene. CDR1 and CDR2 (germline): MGHRA, YSYEKL. The CDR3 extends over 15 amino acids. V was clipped by 3 bases and J by 3 bases, with 14 bases between them. The CDR3 protein is CASSHPRGEDTEAFF. The DNA of the CDR3 is TGCGCCAGCAGCCACCCCCGGGGAGAGGACACTGAAGCTTTCTTT.

This clone was detected only a few times. This sequence joins TRBV7-2 and TRBJ2-1, with D tentatively TRBD2 (7 bases). V gave up 2 bases and J gave up 8 bases, with 10 bases separating them. The CDR3 consists of 13 residues. The V gene's germline CDR1 is SGHTA and CDR2 FQGNSA. Here the CDR3 reads CASSLRGGDEQFF. The DNA of the CDR3 is TGTGCCAGCAGCTTAAGGGGGGGCGATGAGCAGTTCTTC.

The count of this clone is one. Germline and junction disagree at one end, which may indicate a read error. The genes are TRBV12-3 or TRBV12-4 and TRBJ1-2; 7 bases are shared with TRBD1. The CDR3 has 12 residues. The CDR3 DNA follows: TGTGCCAGCAGCCCGGACAGGAGCCAATACTTCTTC. As protein: CASSPDRSQYFF.

The chain combines TRBV11-2 with TRBJ1-1; unclear D gene. V lost 1 base and J lost 7, with 13 bases in between. CDR3 length: 14 amino acids. The germline gives CDR1 SGHAT, CDR2 FQNNGV. For the CDR3, the DNA is TGTGCCAGCAGCTTAGTCGCACGATTAGATGAAGCTTTCTTT. Protein product: CASSLVARLDEAFF.

This chain links TRBV5-1 with TRBJ1-4, with 10 positions matching TRBD1. The CDR3 sequence is 15 residues long. V shed 0 bases and J 6 bases; nucleotides not matched to a gene: 2. From germline, CDR1 is SGHRS and CDR2 YFSETQ. CDR3 sequence (DNA): TGCGCCAGCAGCTTGGACGGGACAGGGGATGAAAAACTGTTTTTT. Residues: CASSLDGTGDEKLFF.

The gene calls are TRBV11-2 and TRBJ2-2, with 9 bases aligning to TRBD2. In germline, CDR1 is SGHAT, CDR2 FQNNGV. The CDR3 is made up of 16 amino acids. The V and J ends lost 3 bases and 1 base, in that order; junction bases with no gene match: 3. The CDR3 protein is CASSFLAGKNTGELFF. The CDR3 coding sequence is TGTGCCAGCAGCTTCCTAGCGGGGAAGAACACCGGGGAGCTGTTTTTT.

The chain is built from TRBV5-1 and TRBJ1-1; 7 bases are a match to TRBD1. The CDR3 spans 16 residues. Germline V gives CDR1 SGHRS, CDR2 YFSETQ. The junction had 6 bases not matched to a gene; V was cut back by 0 bases and J by 1 base. The CDR3 sequence is CASSLVGRGANTEAFF. The CDR3, as DNA: TGCGCCAGCAGCTTGGTCGGCAGGGGGGCGAACACTGAAGCTTTCTTT.

The CDR3, as DNA: TGTGCCAGCAGATTTAGCCTAACGACCGGGGAGCTGTTTTTT. Its protein product is CASRFSLTTGELFF. This chain uses TRBV7-8 with TRBJ2-2; no clear D. Trimming pared 6 bases from V and 5 bases from J, leaving 13 bases between. Per the germline V gene, CDR1 is SGHVS and CDR2 is FQNEAQ. This CDR3 comprises 14 residues.

The chain carries TRBV5-8 and TRBJ1-4; 7 bases fit TRBD1. V dropped 0 bases and J dropped 0; count of bases not matched to a gene: 5. This CDR3 contains 17 residues. Per germline, CDR1 SGHTS and CDR2 YDEGEE. Here the CDR3 reads CASSLGTGPATNEKLFF. The DNA for the CDR3 is TGTGCCAGCAGCTTGGGGACAGGCCCGGCAACTAATGAAAAACTGTTTTTT.

This rearrangement joins TRBV7-6 to TRBJ2-5, with D uncertain. Trimming shortened V by 5 bases and J by 1 base, and 2 bases separated the two germline ends. There are 11 residues in the CDR3. Germline CDR1 is SGHVS and CDR2 is FNYEAQ. CDR3 in amino acids: CASSRQETQYF. CDR3 nucleotide sequence: TGTGCCAGCAGCCGCCAAGAGACCCAGTACTTC.

This rearrangement joins TRBV4-1 to TRBJ1-2; D call uncertain. Germline V gene lookup returns CDR1 MGHRA and CDR2 YSYEKL. The CDR3 has 14 residues. V lost 6 bases to trimming and J lost 1 base, with 12 bases between them. The chain's CDR3 is CASRPTENNYGYTF. The CDR3 region has the DNA TGCGCCAGCAGGCCTACAGAGAATAACTATGGCTACACCTTC.